Listed here is a single TCR beta chain. These data are taken from a study of blood T cell repertoires in COVID-19. Study information: The study drew acute and convalescent COVID-19 samples from the United States, Italy and Spain.

This CDR3 has 17 amino acids. Trimming took off 3 bases at V and 6 bases at J, with 20 bases between the two ends. CDR1 and CDR2 from the germline V gene are SEHNR and FQNEAQ (reference sequence). Study processing details: Reference gene primer amplification in the assay estimated nucleated cell counts. Profiling relied on immunoSEQ multiplex PCR, and the TCRdb table lists in-frame clones only, not all of them. V and J calls and clone size are given by that table; D and trimming were obtained from the DNA. The sample lists approximately 150,000 clones; approximately 89% were seen once. The chain links TRBV7-9 to TRBJ1-4, with a tentative D call TRBD1 (6 bases). This clonotype was obtained from a human donor in a cohort sampled during active COVID-19. Material: peripheral blood. The CDR3 DNA reads TGTGCCAGCAGCTTCGCCCTCAGGACAGTGCAACATGAAAAACTGTTTTTT. This gives the protein CASSFALRTVQHEKLFF.